The sequence of this T cell receptor beta chain was determined in a study of cytomegalovirus exposure and HLA in healthy donors. Study in general: About 200 million T cells yielded around 100 million unique TCR beta sequences, as an earlier analysis found. Study results and caveats: The authors reported that TCR beta sequences could predict HLA-A and HLA-B alleles. These predictions were accurate for most subjects in the first cohort. Many donors shared some public TCRs, even though most TCR sequences were rare. TCR beta chains numbering more than 150 were designated cytomegalovirus-associated.

A multiplex PCR was run with 60 Vbeta primers and 13 Jbeta primers. Measured with immunoSEQ multiplex PCR; TCRdb has only the in-frame clones, and not every one. This sample has roughly 200,000 clones, with around 82% found just once. Comment on this clone: Its antigen is not identified.

V was trimmed by 3 bases and J by 5 bases, leaving 14 bases between them. CDR1 is LNHDA, CDR2 SQIVND, per germline (reference sequence). The CDR3 runs 15 residues. The sample consisted of PBMCs. The TCR was taken from a man between 40 and 49 years old in good health and CMV-seronegative. The V call is TRBV19, the J call TRBJ2-1; a possible D gene is TRBD2 (6 bases). This CDR3 is CASSMGRDEHNEQFF. The DNA for the CDR3 is TGTGCCAGTAGTATGGGGCGGGACGAGCACAATGAGCAGTTCTTC.